This TCR beta chain was profiled in a study of early T cells in non-severe SARS-CoV-2 infection. Study summary: Unsorted whole blood bulk RNA was sequenced, with unpaired chains.

V shed 4 bases and J shed 4 bases, with 14 bases lying between them. In germline, CDR1 is ENHRY, CDR2 SYGVKD. This CDR3 contains 16 residues. Unique molecular identifier tags were affixed to discrete cDNA molecules. TCRdb reprocessed the 5' RACE reads with MiXCR, giving one entry per CDR3 protein. Among tens of thousands of distinct CDR3 sequences, around 9.7% were seen once, and the ten largest hold around 20%. At least ten counts were recorded for this clonotype. The target antigen is unknown. The study, taken as a whole, reports: VDJdb-based annotation leaned toward anti-spike CD8 responses and missed private and CD4 specificities.

The receptor was derived from an adult who was a healthcare worker with PCR-confirmed SARS-CoV-2 infection or an uninfected control (not recorded which). The chain uses TRBV10-3 and TRBJ2-6; D may be TRBD1 or TRBD2 (5 bases each). Sequenced: whole blood. CDR3 sequence reads: CAISASGTAGANVLTF. The CDR3 DNA reads as TGTGCCATCAGTGCGTCGGGGACGGCAGGGGCCAACGTCCTGACTTTC.